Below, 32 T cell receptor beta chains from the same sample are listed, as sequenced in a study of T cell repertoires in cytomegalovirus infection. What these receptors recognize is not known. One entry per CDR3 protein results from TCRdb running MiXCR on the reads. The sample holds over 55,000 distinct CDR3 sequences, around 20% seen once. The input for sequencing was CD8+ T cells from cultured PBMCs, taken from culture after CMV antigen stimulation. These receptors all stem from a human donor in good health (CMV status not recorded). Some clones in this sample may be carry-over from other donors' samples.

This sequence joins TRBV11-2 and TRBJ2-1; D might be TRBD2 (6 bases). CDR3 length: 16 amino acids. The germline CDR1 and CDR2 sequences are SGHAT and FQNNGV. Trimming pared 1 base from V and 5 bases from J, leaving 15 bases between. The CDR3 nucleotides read TGTGCCAGCAGCTTAGTAGGGAGCGGGTATAACAATGAGCAGTTCTTC. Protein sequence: CASSLVGSGYNNEQFF.

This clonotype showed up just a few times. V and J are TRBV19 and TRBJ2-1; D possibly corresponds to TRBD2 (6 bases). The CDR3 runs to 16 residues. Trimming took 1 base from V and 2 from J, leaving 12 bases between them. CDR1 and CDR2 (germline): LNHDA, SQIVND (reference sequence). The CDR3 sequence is CASSIGRDLTYNEQFF. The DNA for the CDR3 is TGTGCCAGTAGTATAGGGAGGGACTTAACCTACAATGAGCAGTTCTTC.

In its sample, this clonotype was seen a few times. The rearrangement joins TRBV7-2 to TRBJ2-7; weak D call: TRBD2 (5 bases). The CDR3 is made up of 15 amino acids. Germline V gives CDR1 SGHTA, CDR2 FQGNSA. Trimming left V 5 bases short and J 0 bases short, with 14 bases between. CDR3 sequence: CASSLDWAASYEQYF. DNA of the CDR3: TGTGCCAGCAGCCTGGACTGGGCGGCCTCCTACGAGCAGTACTTC.

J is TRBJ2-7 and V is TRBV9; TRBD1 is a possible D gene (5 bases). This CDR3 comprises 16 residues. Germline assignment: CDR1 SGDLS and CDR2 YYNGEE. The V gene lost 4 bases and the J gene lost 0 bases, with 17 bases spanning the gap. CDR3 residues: CASSLERGASSYEQYF. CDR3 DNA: TGTGCCAGCAGCCTCGAAAGGGGCGCGAGCTCCTACGAGCAGTACTTC.

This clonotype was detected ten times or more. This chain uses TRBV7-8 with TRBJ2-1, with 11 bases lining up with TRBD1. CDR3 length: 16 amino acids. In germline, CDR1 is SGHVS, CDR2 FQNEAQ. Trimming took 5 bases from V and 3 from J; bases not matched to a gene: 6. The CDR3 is CASSPGQGADYNEQFF. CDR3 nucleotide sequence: TGTGCCAGCAGCCCAGGACAGGGGGCCGACTACAATGAGCAGTTCTTC.

The CDR3 sequence: CASTHNEQFF. As DNA, the CDR3 is TGTGCCAGCACCCACAATGAGCAGTTCTTC. The chain recombines TRBV7-6 with TRBJ2-1; D unresolved. This CDR3 spans 10 amino acids. With 7 bases removed from V and 5 bases from J, the gap between germline ends came to 3 bases. Germline lookup yields CDR1 SGHVS and CDR2 FNYEAQ. Looking up the rest from reference TRBV7-6 and TRBJ2-1 gives the full variable domain: GAGVSQSPRYKVTKRGQDVALRCDPISGHVSLYWYRQALGQGPEFLTYFNYEAQQDKSGLPNDRFSAERPEGSISTLTIQRTEQRDSAMYRCASTHNEQFFGPGTRLTVL.

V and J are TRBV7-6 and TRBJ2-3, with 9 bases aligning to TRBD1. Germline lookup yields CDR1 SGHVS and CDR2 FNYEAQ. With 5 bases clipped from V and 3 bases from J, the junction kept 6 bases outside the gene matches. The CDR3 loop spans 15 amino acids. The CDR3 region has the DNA TGTGCCAGCAGCCAGGACAGGGGTTTAACAGATACGCAGTATTTT. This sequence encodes CASSQDRGLTDTQYF.

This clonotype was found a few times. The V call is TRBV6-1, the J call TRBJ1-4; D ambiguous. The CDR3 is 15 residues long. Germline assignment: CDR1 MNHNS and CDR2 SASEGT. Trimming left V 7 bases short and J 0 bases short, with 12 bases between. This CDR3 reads CASKKGDATNEKLFF. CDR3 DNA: TGTGCCAGCAAAAAGGGAGATGCAACTAATGAAAAACTGTTTTTT.

Written as DNA, the CDR3 is TGTGCCAGCAGACCGGGACAGGGTACAGATACGCAGTATTTT. Translation: CASRPGQGTDTQYF. The genes are TRBV12-3 or TRBV12-4 and TRBJ2-3; 9 nucleotides match TRBD1. The ends lost 6 bases at V and 3 bases at J; junction bases unmatched: 4. The CDR3 runs to 14 residues.

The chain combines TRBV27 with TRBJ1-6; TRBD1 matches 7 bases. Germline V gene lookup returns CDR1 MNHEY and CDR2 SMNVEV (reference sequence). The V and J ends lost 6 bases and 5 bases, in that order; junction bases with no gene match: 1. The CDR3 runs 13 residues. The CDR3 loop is CASRGTDNSPLHF. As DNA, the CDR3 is TGTGCCAGCAGGGGGACAGATAATTCACCCCTCCACTTT.

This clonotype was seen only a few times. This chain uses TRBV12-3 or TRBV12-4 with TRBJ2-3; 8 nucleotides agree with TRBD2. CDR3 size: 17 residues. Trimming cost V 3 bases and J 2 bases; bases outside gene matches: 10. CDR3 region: CASSFDIAGTFTDTQYF. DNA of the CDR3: TGTGCCAGCAGTTTCGACATAGCGGGGACGTTCACAGATACGCAGTATTTT.

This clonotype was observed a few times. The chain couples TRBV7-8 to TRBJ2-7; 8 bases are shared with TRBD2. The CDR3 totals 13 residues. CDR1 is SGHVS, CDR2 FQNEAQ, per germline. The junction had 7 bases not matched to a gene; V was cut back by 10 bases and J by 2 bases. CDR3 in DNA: TGTGCCACCTCTGCGGGGGGTACCTACGAGCAGTACTTC. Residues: CATSAGGTYEQYF.

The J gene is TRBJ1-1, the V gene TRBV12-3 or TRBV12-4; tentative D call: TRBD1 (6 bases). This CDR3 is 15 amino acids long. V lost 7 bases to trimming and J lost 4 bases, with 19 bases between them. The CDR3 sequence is CASTPPRGLGTEAFF. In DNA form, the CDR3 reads TGTGCCAGCACCCCCCCCAGGGGCCTGGGCACTGAAGCTTTCTTT.

CDR3 in amino acids: CASSLAGGHDTEAFF. The CDR3 nucleotides read TGTGCCAGCAGCTTAGCGGGGGGGCACGACACTGAAGCTTTCTTT. The chain joins TRBV7-8 to TRBJ1-1; D might be TRBD1 (6 bases). V was trimmed by 0 bases and J by 3 bases, leaving 11 bases between them. This CDR3 has 15 residues. Germline values: CDR1 SGHVS, CDR2 FQNEAQ.

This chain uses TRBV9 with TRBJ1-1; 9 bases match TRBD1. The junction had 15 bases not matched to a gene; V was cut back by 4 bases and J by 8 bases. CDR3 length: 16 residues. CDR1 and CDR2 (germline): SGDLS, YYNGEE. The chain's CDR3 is CASSSSPGTGSFEAFF. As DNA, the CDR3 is TGTGCCAGCAGCTCTAGCCCCGGGACAGGGAGCTTCGAAGCTTTCTTT. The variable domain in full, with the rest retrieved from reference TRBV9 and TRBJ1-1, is DSGVTQTPKHLITATGQRVTLRCSPRSGDLSVYWYQQSLDQGLQFLIQYYNGEERAKGNILERFSAQQFPDLHSELNLSSLELGDSALYFCASSSSPGTGSFEAFFGQGTRLTVV.

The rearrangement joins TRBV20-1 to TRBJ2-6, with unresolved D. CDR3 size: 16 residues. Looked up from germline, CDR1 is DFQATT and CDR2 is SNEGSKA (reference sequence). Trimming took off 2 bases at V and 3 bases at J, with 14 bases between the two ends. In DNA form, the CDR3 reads TGCAGTGCTAGACCCCCTCTCAGCAATGGGGCCAACGTCCTGACTTTC. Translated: CSARPPLSNGANVLTF.

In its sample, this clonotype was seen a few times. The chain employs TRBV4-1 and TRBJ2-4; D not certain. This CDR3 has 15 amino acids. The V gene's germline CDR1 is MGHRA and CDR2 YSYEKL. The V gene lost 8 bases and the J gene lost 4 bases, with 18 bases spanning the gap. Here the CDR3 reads CASGEARTPKNIQYF. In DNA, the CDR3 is TGCGCCAGCGGAGAGGCGCGAACCCCGAAAAACATTCAGTACTTC.

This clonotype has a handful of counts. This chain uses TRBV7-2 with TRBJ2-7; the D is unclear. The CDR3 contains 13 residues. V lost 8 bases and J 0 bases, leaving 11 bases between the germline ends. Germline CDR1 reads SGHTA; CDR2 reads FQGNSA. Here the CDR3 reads CASSRWTSYEQYF. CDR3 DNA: TGTGCCAGCTCGCGGTGGACCTCCTACGAGCAGTACTTC.

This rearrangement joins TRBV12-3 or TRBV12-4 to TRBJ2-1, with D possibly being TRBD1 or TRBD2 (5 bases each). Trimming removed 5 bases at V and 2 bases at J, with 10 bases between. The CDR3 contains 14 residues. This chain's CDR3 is CASSRRDPYNEQFF. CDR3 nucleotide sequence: TGTGCCAGCAGTAGACGGGACCCCTACAATGAGCAGTTCTTC.

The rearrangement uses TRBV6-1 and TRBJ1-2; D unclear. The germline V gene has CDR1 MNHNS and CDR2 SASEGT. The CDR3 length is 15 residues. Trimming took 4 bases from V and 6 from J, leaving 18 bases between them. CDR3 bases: TGTGCCAGCAGTGTCAAGGGTGAGGGTGGGGATGGCTACACCTTC. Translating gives CASSVKGEGGDGYTF.

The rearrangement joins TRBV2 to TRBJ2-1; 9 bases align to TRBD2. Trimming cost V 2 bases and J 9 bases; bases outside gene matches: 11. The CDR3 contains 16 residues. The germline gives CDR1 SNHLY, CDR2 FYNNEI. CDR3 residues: CASSELESGGRGEQFF. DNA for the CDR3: TGTGCCAGCAGTGAATTAGAGAGCGGGGGGCGAGGTGAGCAGTTCTTC.

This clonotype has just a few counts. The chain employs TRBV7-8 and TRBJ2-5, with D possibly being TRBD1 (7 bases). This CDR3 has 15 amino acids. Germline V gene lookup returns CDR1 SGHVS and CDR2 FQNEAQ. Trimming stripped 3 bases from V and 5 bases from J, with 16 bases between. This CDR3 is CASSFLEGATETQYF. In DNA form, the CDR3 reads TGTGCCAGCAGCTTTTTGGAGGGGGCGACGGAGACCCAGTACTTC.

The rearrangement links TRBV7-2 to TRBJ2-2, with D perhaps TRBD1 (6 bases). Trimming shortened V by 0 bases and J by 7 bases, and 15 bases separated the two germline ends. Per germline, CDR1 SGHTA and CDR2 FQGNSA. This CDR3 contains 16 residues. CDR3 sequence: CASSLAGAGGIGELFF. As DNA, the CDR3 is TGTGCCAGCAGCTTAGCAGGGGCTGGGGGCATCGGGGAGCTGTTTTTT.

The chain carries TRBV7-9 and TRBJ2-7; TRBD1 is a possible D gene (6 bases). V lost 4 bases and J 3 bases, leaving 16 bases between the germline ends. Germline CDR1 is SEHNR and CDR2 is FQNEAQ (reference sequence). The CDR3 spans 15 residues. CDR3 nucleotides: TGTGCCAGCAGCTCAGGACAGCAAGCGAACTACGAGCAGTACTTC. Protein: CASSSGQQANYEQYF.

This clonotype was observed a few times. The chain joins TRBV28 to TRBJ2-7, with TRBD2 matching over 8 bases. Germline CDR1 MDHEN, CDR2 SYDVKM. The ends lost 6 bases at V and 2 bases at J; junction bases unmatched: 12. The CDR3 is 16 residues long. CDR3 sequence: CASSPPSGGATYEQYF. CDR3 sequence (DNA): TGTGCCAGCAGCCCCCCGAGCGGGGGCGCAACCTACGAGCAGTACTTC.

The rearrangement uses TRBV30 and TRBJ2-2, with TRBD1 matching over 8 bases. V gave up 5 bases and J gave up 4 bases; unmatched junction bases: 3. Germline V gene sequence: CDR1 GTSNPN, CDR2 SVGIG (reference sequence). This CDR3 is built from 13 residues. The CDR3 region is CAWVTGGTGELFF. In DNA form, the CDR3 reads TGTGCCTGGGTCACAGGGGGCACCGGGGAGCTGTTTTTT.

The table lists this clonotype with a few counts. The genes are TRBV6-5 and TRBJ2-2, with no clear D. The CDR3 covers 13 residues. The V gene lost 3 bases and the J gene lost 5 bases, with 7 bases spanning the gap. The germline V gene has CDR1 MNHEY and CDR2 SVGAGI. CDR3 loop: CASSYLGTGELFF. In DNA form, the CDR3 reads TGTGCCAGCAGTTATTTGGGAACCGGGGAGCTGTTTTTT.

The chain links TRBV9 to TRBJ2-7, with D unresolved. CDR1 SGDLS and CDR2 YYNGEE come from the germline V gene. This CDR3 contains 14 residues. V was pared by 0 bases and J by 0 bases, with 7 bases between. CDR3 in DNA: TGTGCCAGCAGCGTAGCTCCCAGCTCCTACGAGCAGTACTTC. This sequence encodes CASSVAPSSYEQYF.

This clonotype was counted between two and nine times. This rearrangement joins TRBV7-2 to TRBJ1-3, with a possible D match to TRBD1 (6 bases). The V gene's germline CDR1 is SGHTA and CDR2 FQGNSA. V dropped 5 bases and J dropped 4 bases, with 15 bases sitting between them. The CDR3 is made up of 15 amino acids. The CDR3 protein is CASSGLGGGGNTIYF. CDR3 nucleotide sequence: TGTGCCAGCAGCGGCCTCGGGGGGGGCGGAAACACCATATATTTT.

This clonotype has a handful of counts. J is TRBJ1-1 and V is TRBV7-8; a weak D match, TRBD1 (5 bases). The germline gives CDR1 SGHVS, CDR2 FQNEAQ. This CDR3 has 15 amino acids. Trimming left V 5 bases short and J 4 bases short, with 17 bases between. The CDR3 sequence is CASSPLRGGGTEAFF. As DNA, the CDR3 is TGTGCCAGCAGCCCATTACGGGGGGGTGGCACTGAAGCTTTCTTT.

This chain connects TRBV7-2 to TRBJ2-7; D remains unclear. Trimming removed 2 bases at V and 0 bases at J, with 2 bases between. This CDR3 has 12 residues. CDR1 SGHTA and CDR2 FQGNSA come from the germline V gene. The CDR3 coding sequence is TGTGCCAGCAGCTTAAGCTCCTACGAGCAGTACTTC. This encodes CASSLSSYEQYF.

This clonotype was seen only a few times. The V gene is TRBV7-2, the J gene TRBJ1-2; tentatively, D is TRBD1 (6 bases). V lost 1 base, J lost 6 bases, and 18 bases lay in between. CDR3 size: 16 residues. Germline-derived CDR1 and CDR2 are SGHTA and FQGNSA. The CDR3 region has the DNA TGTGCCAGCAGCTTAGTTGGGGGCATAAATATTCATGGCTACACCTTC. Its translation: CASSLVGGINIHGYTF.